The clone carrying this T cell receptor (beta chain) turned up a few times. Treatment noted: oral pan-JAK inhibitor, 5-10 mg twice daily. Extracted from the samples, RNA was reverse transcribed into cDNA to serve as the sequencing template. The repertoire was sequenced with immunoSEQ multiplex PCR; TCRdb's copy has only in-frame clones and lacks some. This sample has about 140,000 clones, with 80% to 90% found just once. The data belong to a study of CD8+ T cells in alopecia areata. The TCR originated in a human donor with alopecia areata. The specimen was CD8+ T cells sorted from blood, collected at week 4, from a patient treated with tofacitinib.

DNA for the CDR3: TGTGCCAGCAGCCCTACCGGGACAGGGATGTACGAGCAGTACTTC. Protein: CASSPTGTGMYEQYF. The rearrangement joins TRBV9 to TRBJ2-7; 9 bases map to TRBD1. The CDR3 contains 15 residues. Germline V lookup: CDR1 SGDLS, CDR2 YYNGEE. The trim removed 4 bases at V and 4 bases at J, leaving 9 bases unmatched. The full variable domain, in which reference TRBV9 and TRBJ2-7 provide the parts outside the CDR3, is DSGVTQTPKHLITATGQRVTLRCSPRSGDLSVYWYQQSLDQGLQFLIQYYNGEERAKGNILERFSAQQFPDLHSELNLSSLELGDSALYFCASSPTGTGMYEQYFGPGTRLTVT.